This entry lists 6 T cell receptor beta chains sequenced from one sample in a study of OX40 agonist ivuxolimab in advanced cancers. Here immunoSEQ multiplex PCR was the method, and the copy in TCRdb shows in-frame clones only, minus some. The sample includes 30,000 or so clones, about nine tenths of them seen just once. This material consisted of CD4+ or CD8+ T cells sorted from blood, taken in a trial of the OX40 agonist ivuxolimab. The receptors derive from an adult with an advanced solid tumor such as melanoma, head and neck, liver or kidney cancer.

The gene calls are TRBV5-4 and TRBJ2-1, with 9 positions matching TRBD1. The CDR3 spans 15 residues. J lost 7 bases, V lost 0 bases, and 5 bases had no gene match. CDR1 and CDR2 from the germline V gene are SGHNT and YYREEE (reference sequence). CDR3 residues: CASSLEQGAPNEQFF. The CDR3 nucleotides read TGTGCCAGCAGCTTGGAACAGGGGGCCCCGAATGAGCAGTTCTTC.

This chain connects TRBV5-6 to TRBJ1-2; 8 bases match TRBD1. V lost 3 bases, J lost 5 bases, and 12 bases stayed unmatched. CDR1 is SGHDT, CDR2 YYEEEE, per germline. The CDR3 covers 16 residues. CDR3 DNA sequence: TGTGCCAGCAGCTCGCACCCGACAGGGGATGGGTATGGCTACACCTTC. It codes for CASSSHPTGDGYGYTF.

In its sample, this clone was seen once. V is TRBV12-5 and J is TRBJ1-1; D remains unclear. Looked up from germline, CDR1 is LGHNT and CDR2 is FRNRAP. The CDR3 loop spans 14 amino acids. The V end lost 1 base, the J end lost 3 bases, and 9 bases lay between the germline ends. The CDR3 sequence: CASGLGAGDTEAFF. The DNA for the CDR3 is TGTGCTAGTGGTTTGGGGGCTGGAGACACTGAAGCTTTCTTT.

The chain uses TRBV13 and TRBJ2-1; TRBD2 matches at 9 bases. The CDR3 runs to 15 residues. V gave up 5 bases and J gave up 10 bases; unmatched junction bases: 12. CDR1 and CDR2 from the germline V gene are PRHDT and FYEKMQ (reference sequence). CDR3 in amino acids: CASSPRVSGGGEQFF. CDR3 nucleotide sequence: TGTGCCAGCAGCCCCCGGGTTAGCGGGGGAGGGGAGCAGTTCTTC.

This chain joins TRBV10-2 and TRBJ2-7, with D possibly being TRBD1 or TRBD2 (5 bases each). This CDR3 has 12 residues. Germline assignment: CDR1 WSHSY and CDR2 SAAADI. The ends were cut back, 8 bases at V and 4 bases at J, with 12 bases in the middle. CDR3 DNA sequence: TGCGCCAGCTGGGACCAACCTTACGAGCAGTACTTC. It specifies CASWDQPYEQYF.

This chain links TRBV7-7 with TRBJ2-5; TRBD1 agrees at 8 bases. With V trimmed by 4 bases and J by 0 bases, 4 bases remained unmatched. The CDR3 is 15 amino acids. The germline V gene has CDR1 SSHAT and CDR2 FNYEAQ (reference sequence). CDR3 region: CASSYLTGDQETQYF. DNA of the CDR3: TGTGCCAGCAGCTACCTGACAGGGGACCAAGAGACCCAGTACTTC.